This T cell receptor (beta chain) comes out of a study of quantifying T cell responses using KT2 cells. Whole-study context: Reverse transcription used primers in the TCR alpha and beta constant regions. Under optimum conditions, T4 ligation efficiency was estimated at more than 10%.

The cDNA 3' end received a ligated oligonucleotide with a UMI. First-round PCR used around 4 cycles and beta primers RC1.1 and RC1.2 covering TRBC1 and TRBC2. MiXCR, run by TCRdb on the UMI-ligation and nested PCR reads, gives a single entry per CDR3 protein. Here the sample spans around 56,000 distinct CDR3 sequences, 10% to 15% being singletons. This clonotype was picked up a small number of times. The CDR3 has 17 residues. The germline V gene has CDR1 MNHEY and CDR2 SVGAGI. Trimming shortened V by 0 bases and J by 0 bases, and 9 bases separated the two germline ends. KT2 cells were mixed with fixed PBMC numbers at varying ratios.

The chain uses TRBV6-5 and TRBJ2-6, with D tentatively TRBD2 (5 bases). Sequenced input: PBMCs spiked with cells of the T cell clone KT2. The source of this sequence is a human donor. This CDR3 reads CASSYSTGYSGANVLTF. CDR3 bases: TGTGCCAGCAGTTACTCGACGGGATACTCTGGGGCCAACGTCCTGACTTTC.